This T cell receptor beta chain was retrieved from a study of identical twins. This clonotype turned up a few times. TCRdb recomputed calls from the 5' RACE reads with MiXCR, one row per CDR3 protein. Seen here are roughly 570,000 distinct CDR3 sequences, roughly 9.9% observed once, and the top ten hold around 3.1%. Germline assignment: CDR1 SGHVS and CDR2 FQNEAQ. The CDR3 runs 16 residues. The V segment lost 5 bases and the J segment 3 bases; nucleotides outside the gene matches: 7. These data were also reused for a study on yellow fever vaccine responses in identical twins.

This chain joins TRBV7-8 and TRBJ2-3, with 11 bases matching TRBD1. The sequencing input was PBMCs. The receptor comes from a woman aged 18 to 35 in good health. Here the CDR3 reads CASSLPGTGGTDTQYF. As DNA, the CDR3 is TGTGCCAGCAGCCTTCCCGGGACAGGGGGTACAGATACGCAGTATTTT.